This T cell receptor (beta chain) appears in the sequencing data of a study of glioma-infiltrating T cells. Across the study: Dexamethasone exposure before glioma surgery was limited to six or fewer days.

Amplification of TCR alpha and beta CDR3 regions from RNA used iRepertoire nested multiplex PCR. TCRdb redid the calling of the multiplex PCR reads with MiXCR, one entry per CDR3 protein. The sample carries more than 350,000 distinct CDR3 sequences, roughly two fifths recorded once. This clonotype was observed a handful of times. V lost 4 bases to trimming and J lost 4 bases, with 11 bases between them. The CDR3 has 14 amino acids. This clonotype originated in a human donor with low-grade glioma or glioblastoma, undergoing nonglioma brain surgery, or in good health (not recorded which). This chain links TRBV12-3 or TRBV12-4 with TRBJ1-5; TRBD1 is a possible D gene (5 bases). The source material was glioma tissue, nonneoplastic brain tissue, or PBMCs (not recorded which). Here the CDR3 reads CASSSETENQPQHF. The CDR3 bases are TGTGCCAGCAGTTCCGAGACAGAAAATCAGCCCCAGCATTTT.